This note documents a single T cell receptor (beta chain) sequence. Its antigen target is currently unknown. CDR1 and CDR2 (SEHNR, FQNEAQ) derive from the germline V gene (reference sequence). The CDR3 starts with the cysteine, ends with the phenylalanine, and has 15 residues. No nucleotide data were recorded. A commercial ELISA kit detecting HCMV-specific IgG in serum was used to determine HCMV serostatus. Ficoll density gradient centrifugation was used to isolate peripheral blood mononuclear cells from blood. The entry originates in a study of T cells expressing NK-cell markers (TCRdb year 2020). In terms of the full investigation: Several donors provided sorted CD3+CD56+NKG2C+, CD3+CD56+NKG2C- and CD3+CD56-NKG2C+ T-cell subsets, whose TCR beta-chain repertoires were profiled. Among the eight sequenced donors, only one was HCMV-seronegative, while the other seven were HCMV-seropositive. All eight donors whose samples were sequenced were randomly selected healthy volunteers, three of them men and five women. The libraries were sequenced on Illumina HiSeq 2000/2500, MiSeq or NextSeq, producing 2 x 150 bp reads. The paper's findings and limits, for the study overall: Those dominant clonotypes were again the most abundant among CD3+CD56-NKG2C+ cells in four donors, at about 28.3-65%. In several donors, the dominant CD3+CD56+NKG2C+ clonotypes were among the top 10 CD8+ clonotypes and accounted for about 1.0-7.5% of CD8+ T cells. It remained unclear whether the expanded NKG2C-expressing T cell clones were specific for HCMV antigens.

The sequencer was an Illumina HiSeq 2000. TCR beta cDNA libraries were prepared using 5'RACE template switching, which introduced a universal primer site and unique molecular identifiers. cDNA synthesis was primed from the TCR beta constant segment, followed by two successive PCR amplification steps. Processing in the source paper ran as follows. MIGEC handled demultiplexing of the reads and grouping by UMI, while MiTCR was used to assemble and quantify clonotypes. Only TCR cDNA sequences supported by at least two reads were kept to exclude erroneous sequences. The tcR package was used for downstream repertoire analysis, with clonotypes matched between fractions based on CDR3 nucleotide sequence plus V segment. VDJmatch was used to annotate antigen specificity against VDJdb, with one amino acid substitution in CDR3 allowed. After TCRdb reprocessed the reads, each CDR3 protein sequence was kept as one row, without DNA. None of the V and J calls come from the authors' own analysis; TCRdb made them. This sample's listing comprises approximately 550,000 distinct CDR3 sequences. Jointly, the top ten make up around 3.3% of the sample.

The V and J genes are TRBV7-9 and TRBJ2-5; TCRdb selects TRBD1, and the lack of DNA leaves this call unchecked. Material: blood T cells: a sorted CD56 or NKG2C T cell subset, CD4+ or CD8+ T cells, or bulk PBMC T cells (not recorded which). The TCR originated in a man aged 18 to 30 in good health. Donor details come from another sample of the same person, matched by shared clones. The CDR3 region: CASSSGQGEWKTQYF.